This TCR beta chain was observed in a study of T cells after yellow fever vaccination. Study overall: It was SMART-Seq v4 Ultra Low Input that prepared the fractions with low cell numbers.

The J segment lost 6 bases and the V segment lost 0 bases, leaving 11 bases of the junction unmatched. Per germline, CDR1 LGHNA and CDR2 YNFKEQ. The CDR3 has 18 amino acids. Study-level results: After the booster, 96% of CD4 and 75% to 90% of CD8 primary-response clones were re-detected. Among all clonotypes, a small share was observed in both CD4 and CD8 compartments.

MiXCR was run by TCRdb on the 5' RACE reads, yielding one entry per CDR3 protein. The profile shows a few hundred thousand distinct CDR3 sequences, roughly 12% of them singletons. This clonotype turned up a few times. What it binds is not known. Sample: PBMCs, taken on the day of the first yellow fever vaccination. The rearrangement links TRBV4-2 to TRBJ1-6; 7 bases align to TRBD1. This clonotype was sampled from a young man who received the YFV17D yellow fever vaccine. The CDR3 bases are TGTGCCAGCAGCCAAGAATTAATGGGACCAGGGGGTAATTCACCCCTCCACTTT. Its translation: CASSQELMGPGGNSPLHF.